This T cell receptor beta chain came from a study of T cell repertoires in cytomegalovirus infection. Study at large: Signatures in public TCR beta sequences pointed to both CMV infection and matching HLA type.

MiXCR, applied by TCRdb to the reads, yields one record per CDR3 protein. The repertoire includes roughly 920,000 distinct CDR3 sequences, roughly 30% of them detected once, and under 15% sits in the top ten. The CDR3 is made up of 18 amino acids. V was pared by 0 bases and J by 4 bases, with 10 bases of the junction left unmatched. Germline CDR1 and CDR2: MGHRA and YSYEKL. This clonotype was observed a handful of times. Its antigen is not known. The sequence was obtained from a human donor in good health (CMV status not recorded). Some clones in this sample may be carry-over from other donors' samples. The material sequenced was cultured CD8+ T cells from PBMCs, taken from culture after CMV antigen stimulation. This rearrangement joins TRBV4-1 to TRBJ2-3; 10 nucleotides agree with TRBD2. The CDR3 nucleotides read TGCGCCAGCAGCCAAGAAAAGCCGGGACTAGCGCGATCAGATACGCAGTATTTT. This translates into CASSQEKPGLARSDTQYF.